Listed here are 9 T cell receptor beta chains from one sample, sequenced in a study of beta chain features in type 1 diabetes. The study, taken as a whole, reports: In all four CD4+ subsets, TCRB CDR3 length was significantly, moderately reduced in type 1 diabetes.

Every isolated RNA sample was fully reverse transcribed, so sequencing captured expressed TCRB transcripts. Generated by immunoSEQ multiplex PCR, the TCRdb table keeps only in-frame clones and is missing some. The sample lists almost 350,000 clones, around 8.5% occurring once. The antigens these receptors bind are not known. Material: central memory CD4+ T cells from blood. These receptors were obtained from a man younger than 45 with type 1 diabetes.

This clone has more than one count but fewer than ten. Relative to the germline gene, one junction end is altered; a read error may explain this. The V call is TRBV7-7, the J call TRBJ2-1; 9 nucleotides match TRBD2. The CDR3 is made up of 15 amino acids. Germline CDR1 and CDR2: SSHAT and FNYEAQ (reference sequence). The CDR3 is CASSLGTSRSNEQFF. In DNA form, the CDR3 reads TGTGCTAGCAGCTTAGGGACTAGCCGATCCAATGAGCAGTTCTTC. Variable domain in full (rest from reference TRBV7-7 and TRBJ2-1): GAGVSQSPRYKVTKRGQDVTLRCDPISSHATLYWYQQALGQGPEFLTYFNYEAQPDKSGLPSDRFSAERPEGSISTLTIQRTEQRDSAMYRCASSLGTSRSNEQFFGPGTRLTVL.

The V and J genes are TRBV11-2 and TRBJ1-6, with D tentatively TRBD1 (6 bases). Germline CDR1 and CDR2: SGHAT and FQNNGV. The CDR3 is made up of 15 amino acids. Trimming left V 3 bases short and J 9 bases short, with 15 bases between. CDR3 sequence: CASSFSAGVISPLHF. The CDR3 DNA reads TGTGCCAGCAGCTTCTCGGCAGGGGTCATTTCACCCCTCCACTTT.

This clone was detected only a few times. The gene calls are TRBV11-2 and TRBJ2-5; 8 bases agree with TRBD1. The germline V gene encodes CDR1 SGHAT and CDR2 FQNNGV. V was clipped by 5 bases and J by 5 bases; unmatched bases: 10. This CDR3 is built from 15 residues. CDR3 in DNA: TGTGCCAGCAGCCCACTTGACAGGGGACACGAGACCCAGTACTTC. Its translation is CASSPLDRGHETQYF.

The gene calls are TRBV5-1 and TRBJ2-5, with 7 bases fitting TRBD2. After removal of 0 bases from V and 9 bases from J, the junction contained 8 bases not matched to a gene. The CDR3 spans 14 residues. Per the germline V gene, CDR1 is SGHRS and CDR2 is YFSETQ. This chain's CDR3 is CASSLDWKGGSQYF. In DNA form, the CDR3 reads TGCGCCAGCAGCTTGGACTGGAAGGGAGGGTCCCAGTACTTC.

The chain links TRBV9 to TRBJ2-7, with D possibly called TRBD1 or TRBD2 (5 bases each). Trimming took off 2 bases at V and 0 bases at J, with 6 bases between the two ends. The CDR3 extends over 13 amino acids. Germline V gives CDR1 SGDLS, CDR2 YYNGEE. CDR3 DNA sequence: TGTGCCAGCAGCGTGGGGGTCTCCTACGAGCAGTACTTC. Its translation: CASSVGVSYEQYF.

J is TRBJ1-2 and V is TRBV7-9; D is uncertain. This CDR3 is built from 11 residues. Germline loops: CDR1 SEHNR, CDR2 FQNEAQ (reference sequence). The ends were cut back, 5 bases at V and 6 bases at J, with 7 bases in the middle. The CDR3, as DNA: TGTGCCAGCAGCCCAGGCGATGGCTACACCTTC. It yields the protein CASSPGDGYTF.

This sequence joins TRBV5-1 and TRBJ1-2; TRBD1 matches 8 bases. The CDR3 consists of 14 residues. Germline V CDR1 and CDR2: SGHRS, YFSETQ. With 0 bases clipped from V and 7 bases from J, the junction kept 5 bases outside the gene matches. The CDR3 region is CASSLVGTGFGYTF. The CDR3 DNA reads TGCGCCAGCAGCTTGGTAGGGACAGGTTTTGGCTACACCTTC.

This clone was seen a handful of times. This rearrangement joins TRBV12-2 to TRBJ1-2; the table's TRBD1 call for D was not verified on the DNA. TRBV12-2 is a pseudogene segment. The CDR3 is made up of 16 amino acids. The CDR3 DNA reads as TGTGCAAGTCGCTTGAATTACAGGCCATCTAACTATGGCTACACCTTC. The encoded protein is CASRLNYRPSNYGYTF.

V and J are TRBV30 and TRBJ1-1, with D possibly matching TRBD1 (5 bases). The V end was cut by 0 bases, the J end by 4 bases, with 18 bases between. CDR3 size: 16 residues. In germline, CDR1 is GTSNPN, CDR2 SVGIG (reference sequence). CDR3 amino acids: CAWSVMWGVDGTEAFF. The CDR3 DNA is TGTGCCTGGAGTGTTATGTGGGGGGTTGACGGCACTGAAGCTTTCTTT.